Each of the 26 T cell receptor beta chains below was sequenced from the same sample in a study of PD-1 blockade in mismatch repair-deficient tumors. TCRdb's copy holds only in-frame clones and misses some; the assay was immunoSEQ multiplex PCR. The sample yields about 63,000 clones, around 88% seen once. This specimen consisted of peripheral blood, obtained 52 weeks after starting pembrolizumab. These receptors were obtained from an adult with mismatch repair-deficient cancer.

The chain recombines TRBV7-8 with TRBJ2-7; D perhaps matches TRBD2 (6 bases). CDR3 length equals 13 residues. Looked up from germline, CDR1 is SGHVS and CDR2 is FQNEAQ. Trimming stripped 3 bases from V and 1 base from J, with 7 bases between. The CDR3 bases are TGTGCCAGCAGCTTCGGGGGTTCCTACGAGCAGTACTTC. The encoded protein is CASSFGGSYEQYF.

This clone was recorded a few times. The chain employs TRBV30 and TRBJ1-1; no reliable D call. Per the germline V gene, CDR1 is GTSNPN and CDR2 is SVGIG (reference sequence). The CDR3 spans 12 residues. Trimming took off 3 bases at V and 0 bases at J, with 5 bases between the two ends. DNA of the CDR3: TGTGCCTGGAGGCTAGTGAACACTGAAGCTTTCTTT. As protein: CAWRLVNTEAFF. The whole variable domain, filled in from reference TRBV30 and TRBJ1-1, reads SQTIHQWPATLVQPVGSPLSLECTVEGTSNPNLYWYRQAAGRGLQLLFYSVGIGQISSEVPQNLSASRPQDRQFILSSKKLLLSDSGFYLCAWRLVNTEAFFGQGTRLTVV.

CDR3 amino acids: CASSFTDTQYF. The CDR3 bases are TGCGCCAGCAGCTTCACAGATACGCAGTATTTT. This chain joins TRBV5-1 and TRBJ2-3, with D unresolved. Germline loops: CDR1 SGHRS, CDR2 YFSETQ. This CDR3 is built from 11 residues. Between the trimmed V and J ends, which lost 2 bases and 2 bases, there was a span of 0 bases. Full variable domain (remainder filled in from reference TRBV5-1 and TRBJ2-3): KAGVTQTPRYLIKTRGQQVTLSCSPISGHRSVSWYQQTPGQGLQFLFEYFSETQRNKGNFPGRFSGRQFSNSRSEMNVSTLELGDSALYLCASSFTDTQYFGPGTRLTVL.

This chain joins TRBV5-1 and TRBJ2-2; TRBD2 matches 15 bases. Trimming at V came to 4 bases and at J to 5 bases, leaving 6 bases not matched to a gene. This CDR3 has 17 amino acids. Germline V gene lookup returns CDR1 SGHRS and CDR2 YFSETQ. The CDR3 DNA is TGCGCCAGCAGCGGCGGACTAGCGGGAGGGGGAACCGGGGAGCTGTTTTTT. Translated: CASSGGLAGGGTGELFF.

The J gene is TRBJ2-1, the V gene TRBV6-1; TRBD2 matches 10 bases. After removal of 0 bases from V and 3 bases from J, the junction contained 8 bases not matched to a gene. This CDR3 spans 18 amino acids. Germline CDR1 MNHNS, CDR2 SASEGT. Written as DNA, the CDR3 is TGTGCCAGCAGTGAAGCCATGATAGCGGGAGGCCTCTACAATGAGCAGTTCTTC. It is translated as CASSEAMIAGGLYNEQFF.

The CDR3 nucleotides read TGTGCCAGCAGTTACCCAAATGGACAGGGTGGCTACACCTTC. Its translation is CASSYPNGQGGYTF. V and J are TRBV6-6 and TRBJ1-2; 8 bases map to TRBD1. J was trimmed by 7 bases and V by 2 bases; bases with no gene match: 6. CDR1 is MNHNY, CDR2 SVGAGI, per germline (reference sequence). CDR3 length equals 14 residues.

The rearrangement links TRBV6-1 to TRBJ1-5; no clear D. Germline CDR1 reads MNHNS; CDR2 reads SASEGT. V was clipped by 2 bases and J by 9 bases, with 8 bases between them. The CDR3 runs to 12 residues. CDR3 protein: CASSEIYRPQHF. The CDR3 nucleotides read TGTGCCAGCAGTGAAATTTATCGGCCCCAGCATTTT.

This clone was seen only once. The chain recombines TRBV28 with TRBJ2-5; D unclear. V was pared by 2 bases and J by 7 bases, with 5 bases between. From germline, CDR1 is MDHEN and CDR2 SYDVKM. The CDR3 sequence is 11 residues long. CDR3 sequence: CASSLSVTQYF. Here the CDR3 DNA reads TGTGCCAGCAGTTTAAGCGTGACCCAGTACTTC.

On this clone: A read error may account for a junction end that differs from germline. The CDR3 sequence is CSVLGPNSEAFF. CDR3 sequence (DNA): TGCAGCGTTTTGGGACCCAACAGTGAAGCTTTCTTT. V is TRBV29-1 and J is TRBJ1-1; weak D call: TRBD1 (5 bases). The CDR3 totals 12 residues. CDR1 and CDR2 (germline): SQVTM, ANQGSEA.

The gene calls are TRBV25-1 and TRBJ2-1; 7 bases agree with TRBD1. The CDR3 is 15 amino acids. V lost 9 bases and J lost 6; bases outside the gene matches: 14. Germline V gives CDR1 MGHDK, CDR2 SYGVNS. The CDR3 loop is CARPPRGRISNEQFF. The DNA for the CDR3 is TGTGCCAGACCCCCAAGGGGGCGCATCTCCAATGAGCAGTTCTTC.

This clone is a singleton in its sample. The CDR3 spells CASSRGAGRNNEQFF. CDR3 DNA sequence: TGTGCCAGCAGCCGTGGGGCAGGGAGAAACAATGAGCAGTTCTTC. The gene calls are TRBV7-9 and TRBJ2-1, with D perhaps TRBD1 or TRBD2 (5 bases each). The CDR3 length is 15 residues. Germline V gene lookup returns CDR1 SEHNR and CDR2 FQNEAQ (reference sequence). The germline V and J ends were trimmed by 5 bases and 5 bases, with 16 bases remaining between them. Using reference TRBV7-9 and TRBJ2-1 for the parts outside the CDR3, the full variable domain is DTGVSQNPRHKITKRGQNVTFRCDPISEHNRLYWYRQTLGQGPEFLTYFQNEAQLEKSRLLSDRFSAERPKGSFSTLEIQRTEQGDSAMYLCASSRGAGRNNEQFFGPGTRLTVL.

J is TRBJ2-3 and V is TRBV9, with TRBD1 as a possible D gene (5 bases). The CDR3 is 14 amino acids. Germline V lookup: CDR1 SGDLS, CDR2 YYNGEE. V dropped 3 bases and J dropped 0 bases, with 8 bases sitting between them. The CDR3 bases are TGTGCCAGCAGCGGAGGACAAAGCACAGATACGCAGTATTTT. Translated, it gives CASSGGQSTDTQYF. Full variable domain (outside the CDR3, taken from reference TRBV9 and TRBJ2-3): DSGVTQTPKHLITATGQRVTLRCSPRSGDLSVYWYQQSLDQGLQFLIQYYNGEERAKGNILERFSAQQFPDLHSELNLSSLELGDSALYFCASSGGQSTDTQYFGPGTRLTVL.

This clone has a single count. V usage is TRBV30 and J usage is TRBJ2-1; D remains ambiguous. Germline V lookup: CDR1 GTSNPN, CDR2 SVGIG (reference sequence). V dropped 5 bases and J dropped 9 bases, with 11 bases sitting between them. This CDR3 spans 11 amino acids. Here the CDR3 DNA reads TGTGCCTGGGGCACATCCGGTGAGCAGTTCTTC. Protein: CAWGTSGEQFF.

The chain's CDR3 is CASSYSTTFHEQFF. CDR3 DNA sequence: TGTGCCAGCAGTTACTCGACTACTTTCCATGAGCAGTTCTTC. The V gene is TRBV6-5, the J gene TRBJ2-1; tentatively, D is TRBD2 (5 bases). CDR3 length: 14 amino acids. V was trimmed by 0 bases and J by 8 bases, leaving 11 bases between them. Per germline, CDR1 MNHEY and CDR2 SVGAGI.

V usage is TRBV10-1 and J usage is TRBJ2-3, with D perhaps given as TRBD1 or TRBD2 (5 bases each). CDR3 size: 15 residues. Per the germline V gene, CDR1 is WNHNN and CDR2 is SYGVQD (reference sequence). Trimming stripped 5 bases from V and 2 bases from J, with 14 bases between. In nucleotides, the CDR3 is TGCGCCAGCAGTCGGGGCGAAAGGGACACAGATACGCAGTATTTT. Its translation is CASSRGERDTDTQYF.

This clone was counted between two and nine times. The rearrangement uses TRBV7-6 and TRBJ1-2; D unclear. The length of the CDR3 is 13 residues. Germline CDR1 and CDR2: SGHVS and FNYEAQ. V lost 5 bases and J lost 6, with 13 bases in between. The CDR3 here is CASSTHKGDGYTF. The CDR3 nucleotides are TGTGCCAGCAGCACCCATAAGGGAGATGGCTACACCTTC.

The rearrangement joins TRBV28 to TRBJ2-1, with TRBD2 matching over 7 bases. V gave up 4 bases and J gave up 0 bases; unmatched junction bases: 6. CDR1 is MDHEN, CDR2 SYDVKM, per germline. The CDR3 has 16 amino acids. The CDR3 DNA reads TGTGCCAGCAGTTCATTTAGCGGGCGCTCCTACAATGAGCAGTTCTTC. Encoded protein: CASSSFSGRSYNEQFF.

The V and J genes are TRBV5-4 and TRBJ2-2; D is ambiguous. The CDR3 length is 13 residues. Germline V gene data show CDR1 as SGHNT and CDR2 as YYREEE (reference sequence). V lost 6 bases, J lost 2 bases, and 8 bases lay in between. The CDR3 sequence is CASNGPNTGELFF. DNA for the CDR3: TGTGCCAGCAATGGGCCCAACACCGGGGAGCTGTTTTTT.

V is TRBV7-6 and J is TRBJ2-7; D might be TRBD1 or TRBD2, each matching 5 bases. The CDR3 totals 15 residues. Trimming pared 5 bases from V and 3 bases from J, leaving 17 bases between. Germline CDR1 is SGHVS and CDR2 is FNYEAQ. CDR3 sequence: CASSPRDGAFYEQYF. The CDR3 coding sequence is TGTGCCAGCAGCCCTAGGGACGGAGCCTTCTACGAGCAGTACTTC.

The V and J genes are TRBV7-9 and TRBJ2-5; D is possibly TRBD1 or TRBD2 (5 bases each). CDR3 length: 17 residues. Germline loops: CDR1 SEHNR, CDR2 FQNEAQ (reference sequence). The ends were cut back, 5 bases at V and 7 bases at J, with 26 bases in the middle. DNA for the CDR3: TGTGCCAGCAGCACACAATTAACGGGACCTCCTGTAGGGACCCAGTACTTC. Amino acid sequence: CASSTQLTGPPVGTQYF.

V gene TRBV7-6 combines with J gene TRBJ2-7, with D maybe TRBD2 (5 bases). The germline V gene has CDR1 SGHVS and CDR2 FNYEAQ. This CDR3 is built from 13 residues. Deletions cut 5 bases from V and 2 bases from J, with 10 bases between. The CDR3: CASSRAAAYEQYF. CDR3 in DNA: TGTGCCAGCAGCCGGGCAGCGGCCTACGAGCAGTACTTC.

Only one count was recorded for this clone. The chain carries TRBV27 and TRBJ2-1; TRBD1 aligns across 9 bases. CDR1 is MNHEY, CDR2 SMNVEV, per germline (reference sequence). The trim removed 5 bases at V and 9 bases at J, leaving 8 bases unmatched. This CDR3 region has 14 residues. The CDR3 DNA reads as TGTGCCAGCAGTCCGGGGACAGGGCGCGGTGAGCAGTTCTTC. Amino acid sequence: CASSPGTGRGEQFF.

This sequence joins TRBV7-9 and TRBJ2-7; D may be TRBD1 (6 bases). Germline CDR1 reads SEHNR; CDR2 reads FQNEAQ (reference sequence). The CDR3 loop spans 16 amino acids. V was cut by 1 base and J by 8 bases, with 21 bases left in between. The CDR3 here is CASSLGGGWTVVKQYF. CDR3 bases: TGTGCCAGCAGCTTAGGGGGTGGGTGGACAGTCGTCAAGCAGTACTTC. Complete variable domain (other parts from reference TRBV7-9 and TRBJ2-7): DTGVSQNPRHKITKRGQNVTFRCDPISEHNRLYWYRQTLGQGPEFLTYFQNEAQLEKSRLLSDRFSAERPKGSFSTLEIQRTEQGDSAMYLCASSLGGGWTVVKQYFGPGTRLTVT.

For the CDR3, the DNA is TGTGCCAGCAGTGATTTTCTAGCGGGGAATCAAGAGACCCAGTACTTC. As protein: CASSDFLAGNQETQYF. J is TRBJ2-5 and V is TRBV2; TRBD2 matches 9 bases. V was clipped by 3 bases and J by 2 bases; unmatched bases: 7. This CDR3 is built from 16 residues. Germline lookup yields CDR1 SNHLY and CDR2 FYNNEI.

The gene calls are TRBV4-1 and TRBJ2-3; D unclear. V lost 1 base, J lost 1 base, and 6 bases lay in between. Per the germline V gene, CDR1 is MGHRA and CDR2 is YSYEKL. CDR3 length: 14 amino acids. For the CDR3, the DNA is TGCGCCAGCAGCCAAGTAGCCGGCACAGATACGCAGTATTTT. This translates into CASSQVAGTDTQYF.

In its sample, this clone was seen a few times. This specimen includes other DNA sequences encoding the same CDR3. The V gene is TRBV19, the J gene TRBJ2-7; 7 nucleotides match TRBD2. CDR1 is LNHDA, CDR2 SQIVND, per germline (reference sequence). Germline trimming cut 8 bases from V and 1 base from J; bases unmatched to any gene: 5. This CDR3 is 13 amino acids long. DNA for the CDR3: TGTGCCAGTTCCCCCGGGAGGTCCTACGAGCAGTACTTC. Its translation: CASSPGRSYEQYF.